A single sample is the source of the 7 T cell receptor beta chains below, sequenced in a study of cytomegalovirus exposure and HLA in healthy donors. PCR was performed using 60 Vbeta and 13 Jbeta primers. Assay: immunoSEQ multiplex PCR; the TCRdb copy retains only in-frame clones and omits some. The table lists about 110,000 clones, 80% of them singletons. The sequencing input was PBMCs. The receptors shown here come from a man in his fifties in good health and CMV-seronegative.

The V and J genes are TRBV5-1 and TRBJ2-5, with TRBD2 matching over 9 bases. This CDR3 has 15 residues. Germline V gives CDR1 SGHRS, CDR2 YFSETQ. With 4 bases clipped from V and 1 base from J, the junction kept 5 bases outside the gene matches. Here the CDR3 reads CASSPIAGAQETQYF. CDR3 bases: TGCGCCAGCAGCCCAATAGCGGGGGCCCAAGAGACCCAGTACTTC.

The rearrangement links TRBV6-1 to TRBJ2-3; tentatively, D is TRBD1 (6 bases). The CDR3 has 15 residues. With 8 bases removed from V and 1 base from J, the gap between germline ends came to 16 bases. Germline assignment: CDR1 MNHNS and CDR2 SASEGT. Here the CDR3 DNA reads TGTGCCAGCTCAGCACAGGGTGGGGGCACAGATACGCAGTATTTT. Its protein product is CASSAQGGGTDTQYF.

V is TRBV9 and J is TRBJ1-1; D gene unclear. Germline lookup yields CDR1 SGDLS and CDR2 YYNGEE. V was pared by 0 bases and J by 1 base, with 4 bases between. The CDR3 covers 13 residues. The CDR3 sequence: CASSVAQNTEAFF. The CDR3 nucleotides are TGTGCCAGCAGCGTAGCACAGAACACTGAAGCTTTCTTT. Together with reference TRBV9 and TRBJ1-1, the CDR3 gives the full variable domain: DSGVTQTPKHLITATGQRVTLRCSPRSGDLSVYWYQQSLDQGLQFLIQYYNGEERAKGNILERFSAQQFPDLHSELNLSSLELGDSALYFCASSVAQNTEAFFGQGTRLTVV.

V usage is TRBV30 and J usage is TRBJ2-2; tentative D call: TRBD2 (5 bases). CDR3 length: 12 residues. Germline values: CDR1 GTSNPN, CDR2 SVGIG (reference sequence). The ends were cut back, 4 bases at V and 5 bases at J, with 8 bases in the middle. The CDR3 spells CAWIRGTGELFF. The CDR3 DNA reads as TGTGCCTGGATTCGGGGAACCGGGGAGCTGTTTTTT.

V usage is TRBV7-2 and J usage is TRBJ2-5, with TRBD1 matching 7 bases. This CDR3 has 16 amino acids. Trimming removed 1 base from V and 4 bases from J; junction bases left unmatched: 9. CDR1 is SGHTA, CDR2 FQGNSA, per germline. The CDR3 coding sequence is TGTGCCAGCAGCTTAGTAGGGCTAGGGGGCGGAGAGACCCAGTACTTC. The encoded protein is CASSLVGLGGGETQYF.

The chain has TRBV27 and TRBJ2-7, with 10 bases aligning to TRBD1. The V and J ends lost 4 bases and 3 bases, in that order; junction bases with no gene match: 3. Germline-derived CDR1 and CDR2 are MNHEY and SMNVEV (reference sequence). This CDR3 contains 14 residues. The CDR3, as DNA: TGTGCCAGCAGTTCCCGGGACAGGGGCTACGAGCAGTACTTC. As protein: CASSSRDRGYEQYF.

The CDR3 DNA is TGTGCCAGCAGCTCCACAGTGAACACTGAAGCTTTCTTT. Residues: CASSSTVNTEAFF. The V gene is TRBV7-2, the J gene TRBJ1-1, with D hard to call. V was clipped by 4 bases and J by 0 bases, with 6 bases between them. The CDR3 is made up of 13 amino acids. Germline assignment: CDR1 SGHTA and CDR2 FQGNSA.